This entry describes one TCR beta chain. Its target is unknown. These data originate in a study of T cells in Graves' hyperthyroidism and ophthalmopathy. For the study at large: Before any treatment, at initial diagnosis, peripheral blood was collected. Study-wide findings and caveats: For ophthalmopathy, model prediction preceded onset by a median around 7 months.

The CDR3 loop spans 15 amino acids. Germline V gene sequence: CDR1 MNHEY, CDR2 SMNVEV (reference sequence). The J segment lost 9 bases and the V segment lost 5 bases, leaving 11 bases of the junction unmatched. Amplified TCR beta CDR3 regions derived from RNA transcripts. During a first-round RT-PCR of the TCR CDR3, the HTBI primer set was used. TCRdb fed the multiplex PCR reads into MiXCR, producing one record per CDR3 protein. The sample has hundreds of thousands of distinct CDR3 sequences, less than 25% seen once. The diagnoses drew upon clinical symptoms, serum thyroxine and TRAb, thyroid ultrasound and orbital computed tomography.

Source material: blood. This chain links TRBV27 with TRBJ2-1, with 9 bases aligning to TRBD2. The sequence was collected from a man between 25 and 39 years old with Graves' ophthalmopathy. The CDR3 DNA is TGTGCCAGCAGTCTGGGAGCTAGCGGGACGGGTGAGCAGTTCTTC. It specifies CASSLGASGTGEQFF.